The 10 T cell receptor beta chains presented below share a single source sample, sequenced in a study of blood T cell repertoires in COVID-19. Sequencing used immunoSEQ multiplex PCR; TCRdb keeps in-frame clones, though not all of them. This sample has some 100,000 clones; roughly 92% occur once, and the top ten carry 5.7%. Sequenced sample: peripheral blood. Source of these receptors: a man aged 70 or older with acute or convalescent COVID-19.

This chain joins TRBV4-1 and TRBJ1-4; D gene unclear. V dropped 1 base and J dropped 5 bases, with 8 bases sitting between them. The CDR3 runs 14 residues. Germline V CDR1 and CDR2: MGHRA, YSYEKL. The CDR3 protein is CASSQGQVNEKLFF. CDR3 nucleotide sequence: TGCGCCAGCAGCCAAGGGCAGGTCAATGAAAAACTGTTTTTT.

The rearrangement uses TRBV18 and TRBJ2-1, with 11 bases fitting TRBD1. The CDR3 extends over 17 amino acids. Germline V gene sequence: CDR1 KGHSH, CDR2 LQKENI. The trim removed 4 bases at V and 8 bases at J, leaving 13 bases unmatched. For the CDR3, the DNA is TGTGCCAGCTCACTAGCCTCCGGGACAGGGGGTTTGTATGAGCAGTTCTTC. This codes for CASSLASGTGGLYEQFF.

This chain connects TRBV6-6 to TRBJ2-2; D is ambiguous. This CDR3 comprises 14 residues. CDR1 and CDR2 (germline): MNHNY, SVGAGI (reference sequence). The V end lost 9 bases, the J end lost 1 base, and 12 bases lay between the germline ends. The CDR3 DNA is TGTGCCAGTAAGAATCGGGTGAACACCGGGGAGCTGTTTTTT. Its translation is CASKNRVNTGELFF.

The chain employs TRBV30 and TRBJ1-1; TRBD1 aligns across 7 bases. The germline CDR1 and CDR2 sequences are GTSNPN and SVGIG (reference sequence). This CDR3 region has 12 residues. V lost 3 bases, J lost 7 bases, and 5 bases stayed unmatched. This chain's CDR3 is CAWRRGPGEAFF. CDR3 DNA sequence: TGTGCCTGGAGGAGGGGGCCGGGTGAAGCTTTCTTT. The entire variable domain, with the rest obtained from reference TRBV30 and TRBJ1-1, is as follows: SQTIHQWPATLVQPVGSPLSLECTVEGTSNPNLYWYRQAAGRGLQLLFYSVGIGQISSEVPQNLSASRPQDRQFILSSKKLLLSDSGFYLCAWRRGPGEAFFGQGTRLTVV.

V and J are TRBV6-6 and TRBJ1-2; 7 bases match TRBD1. This CDR3 is 13 amino acids long. V dropped 6 bases and J dropped 4; count of bases not matched to a gene: 5. CDR1 MNHNY and CDR2 SVGAGI come from the germline V gene (reference sequence). The CDR3 region is CASRQGTSYGYTF. In DNA, the CDR3 is TGTGCCAGCAGACAGGGGACTAGCTATGGCTACACCTTC.

The CDR3, as DNA: TGCGCCAGCAGCTTGGCTTTGGGGACAGGGCCTTCGAGTCCAATCTACAATGAGCAGTTCTTC. Protein product: CASSLALGTGPSSPIYNEQFF. This rearrangement joins TRBV5-1 to TRBJ2-1; 9 bases match TRBD1. The CDR3 length is 21 residues. From germline, CDR1 is SGHRS and CDR2 YFSETQ. With 0 bases clipped from V and 3 bases from J, the junction kept 19 bases outside the gene matches.

Only one count was recorded for this clone. The V and J genes are TRBV27 and TRBJ2-3; 9 nucleotides agree with TRBD1. The germline V gene encodes CDR1 MNHEY and CDR2 SMNVEV (reference sequence). V gave up 6 bases and J gave up 3 bases; unmatched junction bases: 10. The CDR3 sequence is 16 residues long. CDR3 amino acids: CASRQKTGGLTDTQYF. DNA for the CDR3: TGTGCCAGCAGGCAAAAGACAGGGGGATTGACAGATACGCAGTATTTT.

This clone was counted between two and nine times. The V call is TRBV27, the J call TRBJ2-4, with D maybe TRBD1 (5 bases). The CDR3 is made up of 15 amino acids. Trimming stripped 1 base from V and 12 bases from J, with 19 bases between. Germline loops: CDR1 MNHEY, CDR2 SMNVEV (reference sequence). The CDR3 region has the DNA TGTGCCAGCAGTTTATTTTTGCCCGGACAAGGCCCTCAGTACTTC. This sequence encodes CASSLFLPGQGPQYF.

This sequence joins TRBV10-3 and TRBJ1-3, with 9 bases fitting TRBD1. CDR3 length equals 16 residues. In germline, CDR1 is ENHRY, CDR2 SYGVKD. V lost 3 bases to trimming and J lost 4 bases; unmatched junction nucleotides: 7. CDR3: CAISDSGTGYGNTIYF. CDR3 in DNA: TGTGCCATCAGTGATTCAGGGACAGGGTACGGAAACACCATATATTTT.

The rearrangement links TRBV19 to TRBJ2-3; 14 bases fit TRBD2. V trimming: 5 bases; J trimming: 5 bases; junction bases outside the gene matches: 6. The CDR3 runs 16 residues. Germline lookup yields CDR1 LNHDA and CDR2 SQIVND (reference sequence). CDR3 sequence: CASSSGLAGVVDTQYF. In DNA form, the CDR3 reads TGTGCCAGTAGTTCGGGACTAGCGGGAGTAGTAGATACGCAGTATTTT.